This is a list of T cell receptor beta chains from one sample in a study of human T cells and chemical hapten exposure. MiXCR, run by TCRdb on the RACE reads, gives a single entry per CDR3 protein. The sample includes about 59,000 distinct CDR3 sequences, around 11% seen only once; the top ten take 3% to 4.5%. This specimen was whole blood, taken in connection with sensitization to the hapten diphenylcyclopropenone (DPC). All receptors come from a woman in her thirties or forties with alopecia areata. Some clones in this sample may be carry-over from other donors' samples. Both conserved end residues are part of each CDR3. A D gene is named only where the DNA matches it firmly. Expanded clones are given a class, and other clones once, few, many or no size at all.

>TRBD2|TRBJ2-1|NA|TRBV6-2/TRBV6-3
TGTGCCAGCAGCCCACTAGCGGGAGCCTACAATGAGCAGTTCTTC
CASSPLAGAYNEQFF
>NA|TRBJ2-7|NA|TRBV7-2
TGTGCCAGCAGCTTGGCCCTAATGGGATCCTACGAGCAGTACTTC
CASSLALMGSYEQYF
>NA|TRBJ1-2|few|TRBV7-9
TGTGCCAGCAGCTCCCAGCCCGAGGGCGGCTACACCTTC
CASSSQPEGGYTF
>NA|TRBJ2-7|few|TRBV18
TGTGCCAGCTCACCCCTACCCTACGAGCAGTACTTC
CASSPLPYEQYF
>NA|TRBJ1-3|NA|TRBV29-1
TGCAGCGTTGACCGGGACCTTGCTGGAAACACCATATATTTT
CSVDRDLAGNTIYF
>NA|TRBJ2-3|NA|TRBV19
TGTGCCAGTAGTATTGAGGGAACAGATACGCAGTATTTT
CASSIEGTDTQYF
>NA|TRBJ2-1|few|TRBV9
TGTGCCAGCTCGTTTCGGGACAACTCCTACAATGAGCAGTTCTTC
CASSFRDNSYNEQFF
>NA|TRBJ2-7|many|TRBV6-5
TGTGCCAGCTCCGGTTCCTACGAGCAGTACTTC
CASSGSYEQYF
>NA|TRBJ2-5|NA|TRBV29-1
TGCAGCGCTGAAGGGGGTTACCAAGAGACCCAGTACTTC
CSAEGGYQETQYF
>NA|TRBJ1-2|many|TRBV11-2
TGTGCCAGCAGCTTGACAGTAAAACCAAACTATGGCTACACCTTC
CASSLTVKPNYGYTF
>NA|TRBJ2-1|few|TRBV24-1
TGTGCCACCAGTGATGCGAAGGTCCCCGGGAATGAGCAGTTCTTC
CATSDAKVPGNEQFF
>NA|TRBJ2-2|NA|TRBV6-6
TGTGCCAGCAGTTACGGGGGCAGGGCTGGGGAGCTGTTTTTT
CASSYGGRAGELFF
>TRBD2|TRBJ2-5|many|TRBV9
TGTGCCAGCAGCGAGAGCGGGGGGAAAGAGACCCAGTACTTC
CASSESGGKETQYF
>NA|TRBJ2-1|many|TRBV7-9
TGTGCCAGCAGCTTTTACGGAGGAAATGAGCAGTTCTTC
CASSFYGGNEQFF
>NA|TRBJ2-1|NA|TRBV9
TGTGCCAGCAGCGTACGTCACGACAATGAGCAGTTCTTC
CASSVRHDNEQFF
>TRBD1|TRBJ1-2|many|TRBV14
TGTGCCAGCAGCCAAGATGACAGGGGGCTCGGCTATGGCTACACCTTC
CASSQDDRGLGYGYTF
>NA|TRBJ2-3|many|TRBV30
TGTGCCTGGAGTGGAGCGTCGGGGACGGGGGATACGCAGTATTTT
CAWSGASGTGDTQYF
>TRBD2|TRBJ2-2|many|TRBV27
TGTGCCAGCCGATGGGACTACGACACCGGGGAGCTGTTTTTT
CASRWDYDTGELFF
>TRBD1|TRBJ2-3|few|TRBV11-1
TGTGCCAGCAGCTCCGGTAGACAGGGGACGCAGTATTTT
CASSSGRQGTQYF
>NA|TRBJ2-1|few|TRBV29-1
TGCAGCGTTGGGACGGATACCTACAATGAGCAGTTCTTC
CSVGTDTYNEQFF
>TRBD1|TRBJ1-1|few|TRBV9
TGTGCCAGCAGCGTAGGAACCCCCGGACAGGGCGAAGCTTTCTTT
CASSVGTPGQGEAFF
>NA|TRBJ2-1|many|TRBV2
TGTGCCAGCAGTGCTAGCTCCCCACCCAATGAGCAGTTCTTC
CASSASSPPNEQFF
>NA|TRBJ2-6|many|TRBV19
TGTGCCAGTAGTATAGCCCCCCGTGGGGCCAACGTCCTGACTTTC
CASSIAPRGANVLTF
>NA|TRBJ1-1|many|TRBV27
TGTGCCAGCTACCGGTGGGCTGAAGCTTTCTTT
CASYRWAEAFF
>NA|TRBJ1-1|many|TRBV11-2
TGTGCCAGCAGCTTAGATCGGGAGACACTCGGGATGAACACTGAAGCTTTCTTT
CASSLDRETLGMNTEAFF
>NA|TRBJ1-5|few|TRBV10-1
TGCGCCAGCAGTGGAAGTAGCAATCAGCCCCAGCATTTT
CASSGSSNQPQHF
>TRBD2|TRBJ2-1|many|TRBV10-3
TGTGCCATCAAACGTAGCGGGGGGGAAAATGAGCAGTTCTTC
CAIKRSGGENEQFF
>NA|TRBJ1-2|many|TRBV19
TGTGCCAGTAGTTCCCGGACGCTATATGGCTACACCTTC
CASSSRTLYGYTF
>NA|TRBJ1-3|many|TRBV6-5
TGTGCCAGCAGTTACTCAGCCCCAGGGGCCCCAACCCACTCTGGAAACACCATATATTTT
CASSYSAPGAPTHSGNTIYF
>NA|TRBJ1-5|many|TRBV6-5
TGTGCCAGCAGTTCTACCGCACCCGGGGGTTATCAGCCCCAGCATTTT
CASSSTAPGGYQPQHF
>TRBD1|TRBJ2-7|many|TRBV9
TGTGCCAGCAGCGCCGGACAGGCTTTAAGGTCAGAGCAGTACTTC
CASSAGQALRSEQYF
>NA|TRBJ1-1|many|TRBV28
TGTGCCAGTGGGACCGCAGGGAACACTGAAGCTTTCTTT
CASGTAGNTEAFF
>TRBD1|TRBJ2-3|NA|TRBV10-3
TGTGCCATCAGTGAGAAGGGGGCCGGAGATACGCAGTATTTT
CAISEKGAGDTQYF
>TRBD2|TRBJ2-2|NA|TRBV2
TGTGCCAGCAGACAGACTAGCGGGAGCCCCGGGGAGCTGTTTTTT
CASRQTSGSPGELFF
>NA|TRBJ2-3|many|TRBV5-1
TGCGCCAGCAGCTTGGAATCGGGACTAGATACGCAGTATTTT
CASSLESGLDTQYF
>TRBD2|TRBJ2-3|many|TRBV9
TGTGCCAGCAGCCCTCCGGGACTAGTGCTCACAGATACGCAGTATTTT
CASSPPGLVLTDTQYF
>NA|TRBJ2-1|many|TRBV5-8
TGTGCCAGCAGCTTGGGGGCGTCTAATGAGCAGTTCTTC
CASSLGASNEQFF
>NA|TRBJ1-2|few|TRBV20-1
TGCAGTGCTAGTGGAGGGGGGGCCTATGGCTACACCTTC
CSASGGGAYGYTF
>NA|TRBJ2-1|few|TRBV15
TGTGCCACAAATAGGAACAGAGGGAACAATGAGCAGTTCTTC
CATNRNRGNNEQFF
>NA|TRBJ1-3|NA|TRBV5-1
TGCGCCAGCAGCAACACCGACAGATCCTTCTCTGGAAACACCATATATTTT
CASSNTDRSFSGNTIYF
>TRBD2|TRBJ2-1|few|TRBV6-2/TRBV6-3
TGTGCCAGCCGGAACAGCGGGAGAGACAATGAGCAGTTCTTC
CASRNSGRDNEQFF
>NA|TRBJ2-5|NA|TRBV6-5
TGTGCCAGCAGTTACTCGAGAGACTCCATCTTGGGGACCCAGTACTTC
CASSYSRDSILGTQYF